Presented here are 32 T cell receptor beta chains from one specimen sequenced in a study of cytomegalovirus exposure and HLA in healthy donors. Researchers ran the PCR with 60 Vbeta and 13 Jbeta primers. Profiling relied on immunoSEQ multiplex PCR, and the TCRdb table lists in-frame clones only, not all of them. The sample shows around 130,000 clones, 80% of them seen only once. Specimen: PBMCs. Receptors originate from a male donor in good health and CMV-seronegative.

The gene calls are TRBV27 and TRBJ2-7; 14 bases match TRBD2. The CDR3 sequence is 13 residues long. V lost 8 bases, J lost 4 bases, and 1 base stayed unmatched. CDR1 and CDR2 from the germline V gene are MNHEY and SMNVEV (reference sequence). In nucleotides, the CDR3 is TGTGCCAGCCGACTAGCGGGGGGGTACGAGCAGTACTTC. Its protein is CASRLAGGYEQYF.

This rearrangement joins TRBV7-6 to TRBJ2-3, with 14 bases that match TRBD2. CDR3 size: 16 residues. CDR1 and CDR2 (germline): SGHVS, FNYEAQ. The ends lost 1 base at V and 4 bases at J; junction bases unmatched: 1. The CDR3 sequence is CASSLGTSGGSDTQYF. The CDR3 DNA sequence: TGTGCCAGCAGCTTAGGGACTAGCGGGGGGTCAGATACGCAGTATTTT.

The chain has TRBV5-6 and TRBJ1-6; 7 positions match TRBD1. The CDR3 is made up of 17 amino acids. Germline values: CDR1 SGHDT, CDR2 YYEEEE. J gave up 2 bases and V 3 bases, and 8 bases lay outside the gene matches. As DNA, the CDR3 is TGTGCCAGCAGCTCCGACCCGACAGGGCCCTATAATTCACCCCTCCACTTT. This gives the protein CASSSDPTGPYNSPLHF.

The J gene is TRBJ1-4, the V gene TRBV5-5; a weak D match, TRBD1 (6 bases). V lost 6 bases to trimming and J lost 6 bases, with 21 bases between them. The CDR3 covers 16 residues. Germline CDR1 SGHKS, CDR2 YYEKEE (reference sequence). The CDR3 region is CASTSLVHRDYEKLFF. The CDR3 coding sequence is TGTGCCAGCACCTCCCTTGTCCACAGGGATTATGAAAAACTGTTTTTT.

V usage is TRBV5-6 and J usage is TRBJ2-1; D is perhaps TRBD1 (5 bases). CDR1 SGHDT and CDR2 YYEEEE come from the germline V gene. V lost 0 bases, J lost 1 base, and 11 bases lay in between. The CDR3 has 16 amino acids. Here the CDR3 reads CASSLVTGKSYNEQFF. The CDR3 DNA follows: TGTGCCAGCAGCTTGGTCACAGGAAAATCCTACAATGAGCAGTTCTTC.

This chain joins TRBV29-1 and TRBJ2-1, with TRBD1 matching over 9 bases. Germline V CDR1 and CDR2: SQVTM, ANQGSEA. The CDR3 loop spans 14 amino acids. The V gene end was trimmed by 3 bases and the J gene end by 7 bases; junction bases not matched to a gene: 7. The CDR3 loop is CSVDGTGLYNEQFF. CDR3 in DNA: TGCAGCGTTGACGGGACAGGGCTTTATAATGAGCAGTTCTTC.

The V and J genes are TRBV7-2 and TRBJ2-7; 11 bases line up with TRBD1. Per germline, CDR1 SGHTA and CDR2 FQGNSA. The CDR3 totals 16 residues. V trimming: 5 bases; J trimming: 4 bases; junction bases outside the gene matches: 10. CDR3 nucleotides: TGTGCCAGCAGCCCACCCCCCGGACAGGGGGCTTACGAGCAGTACTTC. Translated: CASSPPPGQGAYEQYF.

V usage is TRBV7-2 and J usage is TRBJ1-4, with D tentatively TRBD1 (5 bases). Trimming removed 0 bases at V and 7 bases at J, with 12 bases between. Per the germline V gene, CDR1 is SGHTA and CDR2 is FQGNSA. This CDR3 has 15 residues. Here the CDR3 reads CASSLAQVDSEKLFF. The CDR3 DNA reads TGTGCCAGCAGCTTAGCACAGGTTGATAGTGAAAAACTGTTTTTT. Full variable domain (rest looked up from reference TRBV7-2 and TRBJ1-4): GAGVSQSPSNKVTEKGKDVELRCDPISGHTALYWYRQSLGQGLEFLIYFQGNSAPDKSGLPSDRFSAERTGGSVSTLTIQRTQQEDSAVYLCASSLAQVDSEKLFFGSGTQLSVL.

J is TRBJ2-4 and V is TRBV7-3; TRBD2 might be the D (5 bases). V dropped 5 bases and J dropped 3 bases, with 11 bases sitting between them. In germline, CDR1 is SGHTA, CDR2 FQGTGA. The CDR3 is 14 residues long. CDR3 sequence: CASSLTGGKNIQYF. The CDR3, as DNA: TGTGCCAGCAGCCTTACCGGAGGCAAAAACATTCAGTACTTC.

This clone was counted a few times. This likely stems from a read error, as it lies one base from a far larger clone. The chain has TRBV4-2 and TRBJ1-5; D might be TRBD1 (6 bases). Germline V lookup: CDR1 LGHNA, CDR2 YNFKEQ. The CDR3 length is 16 residues. V lost 0 bases, J lost 5 bases, and 14 bases lay in between. Here the CDR3 reads CASSQDFGRGDQPQHF. CDR3 DNA sequence: TGTGCCAGCAGCCAAGATTTTGGCAGGGGTGATCAGCCCCAGCATTTT.

This clone was counted once. The chain has TRBV2 and TRBJ2-2; tentative D call: TRBD2 (5 bases). Germline assignment: CDR1 SNHLY and CDR2 FYNNEI. This CDR3 is built from 15 residues. Trimming removed 1 base from V and 3 bases from J, with 9 bases in between. The CDR3 DNA reads TGTGCCAGCAGTGAAGTACTAGGAGACACCGGGGAGCTGTTTTTT. Translating it yields CASSEVLGDTGELFF.

This chain links TRBV5-5 with TRBJ1-2; D might be TRBD1 (5 bases). In germline, CDR1 is SGHKS, CDR2 YYEKEE (reference sequence). Trimming cost V 5 bases and J 5 bases, with 10 bases left between them. The CDR3 extends over 12 amino acids. The CDR3 DNA is TGTGCCAGCAGGGCGACAGAATATGGCTACACCTTC. It specifies CASRATEYGYTF.

The chain is built from TRBV7-9 and TRBJ2-7; TRBD1 might be the D (6 bases). CDR1 SEHNR and CDR2 FQNEAQ come from the germline V gene (reference sequence). The CDR3 loop spans 13 amino acids. V lost 1 base to trimming and J lost 10 bases, with 14 bases between them. The CDR3 loop reads CASSLVSGVEQYF. CDR3 sequence (DNA): TGTGCCAGCAGCTTAGTATCAGGGGTTGAACAGTACTTC.

The chain recombines TRBV11-2 with TRBJ2-7; 11 nucleotides line up with TRBD2. V was clipped by 0 bases and J by 2 bases; unmatched bases: 9. CDR1 is SGHAT, CDR2 FQNNGV, per germline. This CDR3 is 18 amino acids long. CDR3 nucleotides: TGTGCCAGCAGCTTAGAAAAAACACTAGCGGGGGATGCCTACGAGCAGTACTTC. Its translation is CASSLEKTLAGDAYEQYF.

J is TRBJ1-5 and V is TRBV19; 9 positions match TRBD1. Germline lookup yields CDR1 LNHDA and CDR2 SQIVND (reference sequence). J was trimmed by 6 bases and V by 8 bases; bases with no gene match: 5. The CDR3 length is 13 residues. The CDR3 region is CASSQGARQPQHF. The DNA of the CDR3 is TGTGCCAGTTCACAGGGGGCCCGTCAGCCCCAGCATTTT.

The chain recombines TRBV7-2 with TRBJ2-1, with D unclear. V was trimmed by 3 bases and J by 8 bases, leaving 14 bases between them. The CDR3 is 14 residues long. In germline, CDR1 is SGHTA, CDR2 FQGNSA. CDR3 sequence (DNA): TGTGCCAGCAGCTTTAGACTGCGCCGCGATGAGCAGTTCTTC. This codes for CASSFRLRRDEQFF.

The V gene is TRBV5-4, the J gene TRBJ1-2; 10 nucleotides agree with TRBD1. This CDR3 comprises 17 residues. Per the germline V gene, CDR1 is SGHNT and CDR2 is YYREEE (reference sequence). Germline trimming cut 0 bases from V and 4 bases from J; bases unmatched to any gene: 9. In DNA, the CDR3 is TGTGCCAGCAGCTTGGAGGTATGGGACAGGGGTAGCTATGGCTACACCTTC. Translated: CASSLEVWDRGSYGYTF. The whole variable domain, remainder taken from reference TRBV5-4 and TRBJ1-2, is ETGVTQSPTHLIKTRGQQVTLRCSSQSGHNTVSWYQQALGQGPQFIFQYYREEENGRGNFPPRFSGLQFPNYSSELNVNALELDDSALYLCASSLEVWDRGSYGYTFGSGTRLTVV.

This chain joins TRBV19 and TRBJ1-5, with D possibly being TRBD1 (6 bases). The germline V gene has CDR1 LNHDA and CDR2 SQIVND (reference sequence). The ends were cut back, 5 bases at V and 0 bases at J, with 17 bases in the middle. The CDR3 has 17 residues. CDR3 DNA sequence: TGTGCCAGTAGTCAGCCCCGTCGGACAGATAGCAATCAGCCCCAGCATTTT. Translating it yields CASSQPRRTDSNQPQHF.

The chain joins TRBV19 to TRBJ2-7, with 9 nucleotides matching TRBD1. With 5 bases clipped from V and 0 bases from J, the junction kept 5 bases outside the gene matches. CDR3 length: 15 residues. Germline values: CDR1 LNHDA, CDR2 SQIVND (reference sequence). The chain's CDR3 is CASSFPGQGSYEQYF. CDR3 bases: TGTGCCAGTAGTTTCCCGGGACAGGGCTCCTACGAGCAGTACTTC.

The rearrangement links TRBV10-2 to TRBJ2-7; D remains unclear. Germline V gene sequence: CDR1 WSHSY, CDR2 SAAADI. The CDR3 has 11 amino acids. V gave up 5 bases and J gave up 12 bases, with 14 bases separating them. The CDR3 region is CASSHAGCWYF. The DNA of the CDR3 is TGCGCCAGCAGTCACGCCGGGTGTTGGTACTTC.

The V gene is TRBV9, the J gene TRBJ1-1; D is ambiguous. The CDR3 spans 13 residues. The V end was cut by 3 bases, the J end by 3 bases, with 9 bases between. Germline V gene lookup returns CDR1 SGDLS and CDR2 YYNGEE. The CDR3 bases are TGTGCCAGCAGCGGCCGGGGTGACACTGAAGCTTTCTTT. It codes for CASSGRGDTEAFF.

CDR3 coding DNA: TGTGCCAGCAGCTTAGGAGGGGTCCTGTTCATGAACACTGAAGCTTTCTTT. Its protein product is CASSLGGVLFMNTEAFF. The chain is built from TRBV13 and TRBJ1-1; D perhaps matches TRBD1 (5 bases). This CDR3 has 17 residues. Germline V gene lookup returns CDR1 PRHDT and CDR2 FYEKMQ (reference sequence). Trimming cost V 0 bases and J 0 bases, with 14 bases left between them.

The gene calls are TRBV5-1 and TRBJ2-3; TRBD2 agrees at 9 bases. With V trimmed by 4 bases and J by 3 bases, 6 bases remained unmatched. The CDR3 covers 15 residues. Germline lookup yields CDR1 SGHRS and CDR2 YFSETQ. Here the CDR3 DNA reads TGCGCCAGCAGCCTGACTAGCGGAGTTACAGATACGCAGTATTTT. Translating it yields CASSLTSGVTDTQYF.

This chain connects TRBV5-1 to TRBJ1-3, with TRBD1 matching over 9 bases. This CDR3 spans 15 amino acids. The V gene's germline CDR1 is SGHRS and CDR2 YFSETQ. J was trimmed by 2 bases and V by 4 bases; bases with no gene match: 4. CDR3 DNA sequence: TGCGCCAGCAGCCGGACAGGGGAGGCTGGAAACACCATATATTTT. This gives the protein CASSRTGEAGNTIYF.

The J gene is TRBJ2-5, the V gene TRBV7-2, with 7 bases identical to TRBD1. The CDR3 is made up of 14 amino acids. The germline V gene has CDR1 SGHTA and CDR2 FQGNSA. The trim removed 5 bases at V and 2 bases at J, leaving 5 bases unmatched. CDR3 sequence: CASSAGTAQETQYF. CDR3 nucleotides: TGTGCCAGCAGCGCCGGGACAGCACAAGAGACCCAGTACTTC.

This clone has just a few counts. V is TRBV5-1 and J is TRBJ2-2; no clear D. Trimming shortened V by 6 bases and J by 3 bases, and 6 bases separated the two germline ends. Germline-derived CDR1 and CDR2 are SGHRS and YFSETQ. This CDR3 is 12 amino acids long. CDR3 nucleotide sequence: TGCGCCAGCAACAAATACACCGGGGAGCTGTTTTTT. The encoded protein is CASNKYTGELFF.

The rearrangement uses TRBV5-1 and TRBJ2-1; 10 bases are shared with TRBD1. The CDR3 contains 15 residues. Trimming at V came to 4 bases and at J to 7 bases, leaving 8 bases not matched to a gene. Germline V gives CDR1 SGHRS, CDR2 YFSETQ. CDR3 residues: CASSPTGGNRNEQFF. DNA for the CDR3: TGCGCCAGCAGCCCGACAGGGGGCAATCGGAATGAGCAGTTCTTC.

Worth noting for this clone: In the same sample, other DNA sequences code for this CDR3. The chain employs TRBV28 and TRBJ1-2; the match to TRBD1 covers 11 bases. Germline CDR1 is MDHEN and CDR2 is SYDVKM. Trimming cost V 6 bases and J 4 bases; bases outside gene matches: 7. The CDR3 has 15 residues. The CDR3 DNA reads TGTGCCAGCAGCCCCTGGACAGGGGGCAGCTATGGCTACACCTTC. The encoded protein is CASSPWTGGSYGYTF.

This clone has more than one count but fewer than ten. V and J are TRBV28 and TRBJ1-1; D remains ambiguous. V shed 3 bases and J shed 1 base, with 6 bases lying between them. CDR1 and CDR2 (germline): MDHEN, SYDVKM. The CDR3 has 13 amino acids. CDR3: CASSFLPNTEAFF. As DNA, the CDR3 is TGTGCCAGCAGTTTTCTTCCGAACACTGAAGCTTTCTTT.

This sequence joins TRBV10-3 and TRBJ2-1, with 10 bases lining up with TRBD1. The ends lost 2 bases at V and 6 bases at J; junction bases unmatched: 7. The CDR3 length is 16 residues. Germline CDR1 reads ENHRY; CDR2 reads SYGVKD. The CDR3 reads CAISERPGQGSNEQFF. The CDR3 DNA is TGTGCCATCAGTGAGCGACCGGGACAGGGGTCCAATGAGCAGTTCTTC.

The chain carries TRBV6-1 and TRBJ1-2; D uncertain. The germline CDR1 and CDR2 sequences are MNHNS and SASEGT. Between the trimmed V and J ends, which lost 4 bases and 8 bases, there was a span of 17 bases. The CDR3 has 14 amino acids. Here the CDR3 DNA reads TGTGCCAGCAGTGTAGCGCTGAAAACGGGGGGCTACACCTTC. Its translation is CASSVALKTGGYTF.

This chain joins TRBV27 and TRBJ2-3; TRBD1 agrees at 10 bases. The V and J ends lost 1 base and 3 bases, in that order; junction bases with no gene match: 1. CDR1 is MNHEY, CDR2 SMNVEV, per germline (reference sequence). The CDR3 runs 15 residues. Written as DNA, the CDR3 is TGTGCCAGCAGTTTATGGGACAGGGGAACAGATACGCAGTATTTT. Translation: CASSLWDRGTDTQYF.